A single sample is the source of the 4 T cell receptor beta chains below, sequenced in a study of blood T cell repertoires in COVID-19 (dated by TCRdb to about 2020). Library preparation used the immunoSEQ multiplex PCR assay. TCRdb took this table from immuneACCESS and kept in-frame rearrangements with V and J called. Such tables lack part of the clones; where checked against another copy, unresolved V genes explain under half of the gap, and the rest is unexplained. Recorded for this sample are about 160,000 clones; over 70% of them occurred a single time. About 5.8% of the sample is taken by the ten largest. The sequenced material came from PBMCs or T cells enriched from blood (not recorded which). The source of these receptors is a woman aged 40 to 50 with acute COVID-19.

The chain couples TRBV5-6 to TRBJ2-1, with 8 bases aligning to TRBD1. V shed 0 bases, J shed 10 bases, and the junction held 6 bases outside the gene matches. The CDR3 runs 14 residues. Germline CDR1 reads SGHDT; CDR2 reads YYEEEE. CDR3 coding DNA: TGTGCCAGCAGCTTGGGACAGGGGTGGTGGGAGCAGTTCTTC. It yields the protein CASSLGQGWWEQFF.

The chain links TRBV5-4 to TRBJ2-1, with 10 nucleotides matching TRBD2. CDR3 length: 15 amino acids. Trimming cost V 0 bases and J 6 bases; bases outside gene matches: 3. CDR1 is SGHNT, CDR2 YYREEE, per germline (reference sequence). CDR3 region: CASSLGTSGPNEQFF. The CDR3 nucleotides are TGTGCCAGCAGCTTGGGGACTAGCGGACCCAATGAGCAGTTCTTC.

The J gene is TRBJ1-1, the V gene TRBV5-1; a weak D match, TRBD1 (5 bases). V lost 5 bases and J lost 11, with 13 bases in between. The CDR3 consists of 11 residues. Germline CDR1 is SGHRS and CDR2 is YFSETQ. In DNA form, the CDR3 reads TGCGCCAGCAGTGACACCAAGGGGGCTTTCTTT. This encodes CASSDTKGAFF.

This clone was seen only once. The chain uses TRBV5-1 and TRBJ2-5; D possibly corresponds to TRBD1 (5 bases). Germline V gene data show CDR1 as SGHRS and CDR2 as YFSETQ. V was pared by 1 base and J by 4 bases, with 8 bases between. The CDR3 totals 13 residues. The CDR3 loop is CASSLITGETQYF. CDR3 nucleotide sequence: TGCGCCAGCAGCTTGATTACAGGAGAGACCCAGTACTTC.